The entry below gives a single T cell receptor (beta chain) sequence along with its context. Germline V CDR1 and CDR2: MGHRA, YSYEKL. The CDR3 is 14 residues long. V was shortened by 1 base and J by 0 bases, with 6 bases between the two germline ends. Original processing methods: The authors estimated nucleated cell counts from reference gene primer amplification. Sequenced by immunoSEQ multiplex PCR; TCRdb stores in-frame clones only, minus some. V and J calls and clone size are given by that table; D and trimming were obtained from the DNA. The sample contains some 250,000 clones, approximately 90% of which appear only once. This specimen belongs to a study of blood T cell repertoires in COVID-19. In the study overall: T cells, B-cell-depleted T cells, or PBMCs supplied cDNA or gDNA.

Sequenced: PBMCs or T cells enriched from blood (not recorded which). The receptor was derived from a man between 18 and 35 years old who had recovered from COVID-19. V usage is TRBV4-1 and J usage is TRBJ2-5, with D perhaps TRBD2 (5 bases). The CDR3 sequence: CASSQAGYQETQYF. The CDR3 DNA sequence: TGCGCCAGCAGCCAAGCGGGGTACCAAGAGACCCAGTACTTC.